These 4 T cell receptor beta chains share one sample of origin, sequenced in a study of human T cells and chemical hapten exposure. Time point: patch test 1, 2 weeks after DPC sensitization. Treatment indicated: therapeutic diphenylcyclopropenone sensitization with weekly scalp DPC. TCRdb used MiXCR to reprocess the RACE reads, holding one entry per CDR3 protein. The sample contains nearly 350,000 distinct CDR3 sequences, 5.5% to 8% of which appear only once. The sequences come from whole blood, collected in connection with sensitization to the hapten diphenylcyclopropenone (DPC). All receptors come from a woman aged 18-30 years with alopecia areata. Some clones in this sample may be carry-over from other donors' samples.

This clonotype appeared a few times. V gene TRBV7-9 combines with J gene TRBJ1-2; D possibly corresponds to TRBD1 (5 bases). V gave up 7 bases and J gave up 0 bases, with 18 bases separating them. This CDR3 region has 16 residues. Germline V gene data show CDR1 as SEHNR and CDR2 as FQNEAQ (reference sequence). The CDR3 is CASTHLGGLANYGYTF. CDR3 sequence (DNA): TGTGCCAGCACCCATCTCGGGGGTTTGGCTAACTATGGCTACACCTTC.

This clonotype showed up many times. The CDR3: CASSFQGPNEKLFF. The DNA for the CDR3 is TGTGCCAGCAGTTTCCAGGGGCCTAATGAAAAACTGTTTTTT. The chain joins TRBV27 to TRBJ1-4; D is possibly TRBD1 (6 bases). The V gene lost 3 bases and the J gene lost 3 bases, with 8 bases spanning the gap. This CDR3 region has 14 residues. Germline V gene sequence: CDR1 MNHEY, CDR2 SMNVEV (reference sequence).

The CDR3 coding sequence is TGTGCCAGCAGTTTACGGGTCCAGGGGGCAGCTGGGGCCAACGTCCTGACTTTC. Its translation is CASSLRVQGAAGANVLTF. V gene TRBV12-3 or TRBV12-4 combines with J gene TRBJ2-6; 8 bases fit TRBD1. The V segment lost 2 bases and the J segment 2 bases; nucleotides outside the gene matches: 8. The CDR3 has 18 residues.

There are many counts of this clonotype. The V gene is TRBV5-1, the J gene TRBJ2-3; a weak D match, TRBD2 (5 bases). Per germline, CDR1 SGHRS and CDR2 YFSETQ. With 4 bases removed from V and 2 bases from J, the gap between germline ends came to 14 bases. CDR3 length: 15 residues. CDR3 nucleotides: TGCGCCAGCAGCCCCGAGCGCGGGTACACAGATACGCAGTATTTT. As protein: CASSPERGYTDTQYF.